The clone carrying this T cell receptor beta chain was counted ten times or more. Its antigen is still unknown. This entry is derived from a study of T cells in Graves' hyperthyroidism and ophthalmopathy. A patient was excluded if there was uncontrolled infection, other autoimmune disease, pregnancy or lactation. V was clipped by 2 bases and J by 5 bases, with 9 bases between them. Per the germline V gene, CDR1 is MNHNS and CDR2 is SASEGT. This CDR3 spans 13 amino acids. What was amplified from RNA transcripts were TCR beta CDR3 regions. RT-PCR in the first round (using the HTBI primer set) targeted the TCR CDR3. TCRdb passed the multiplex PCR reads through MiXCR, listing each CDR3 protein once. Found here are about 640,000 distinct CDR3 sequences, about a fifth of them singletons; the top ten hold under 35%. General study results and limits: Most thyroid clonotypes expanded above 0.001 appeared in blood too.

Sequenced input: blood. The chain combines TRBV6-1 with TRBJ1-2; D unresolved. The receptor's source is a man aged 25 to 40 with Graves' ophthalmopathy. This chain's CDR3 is CASSERNGYGYTF. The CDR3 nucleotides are TGTGCCAGCAGTGAAAGGAATGGATATGGCTACACCTTC.